The following is a TCR beta chain sequence with its context. Sequencing used immunoSEQ multiplex PCR; TCRdb keeps in-frame clones, though not all of them. The table lists 130,000 or so clones, 70% to 85% of them singletons. The CDR3 consists of 15 residues. Looked up from germline, CDR1 is LNHNV and CDR2 is YYDKDF (reference sequence). V gave up 0 bases and J gave up 2 bases, with 8 bases separating them. This sample is drawn from a study of blood T cell repertoires in COVID-19. The sequence was collected from an older woman with acute or convalescent COVID-19. J is TRBJ2-1 and V is TRBV15; D is possibly TRBD1 (5 bases). The sequencing sample was made of peripheral blood. In DNA, the CDR3 is TGTGCCACCAGCAGAGACAGGGCCCCCTACAATGAGCAGTTCTTC. It specifies CATSRDRAPYNEQFF.